This T cell receptor beta chain comes out of a study of technical replicates of blood from a handful of donors. The CDR3 is 16 amino acids. Germline V gives CDR1 SGHVS, CDR2 FQNEAQ. The ends lost 4 bases at V and 6 bases at J; junction bases unmatched: 7. TCRdb's table, derived via immunoSEQ multiplex PCR, lists solely in-frame clones and lacks some. This sample has roughly 82,000 clones, with approximately 96% found just once. This chain uses TRBV7-8 with TRBJ2-3, with 13 positions matching TRBD2. The receptor's source is a human donor in good health. Sequencing used T cells isolated from PBMCs. This CDR3 is CASSSTSGRAGDTQYF. CDR3 nucleotide sequence: TGTGCCAGCAGCTCCACTAGCGGGAGGGCCGGGGATACGCAGTATTTT.